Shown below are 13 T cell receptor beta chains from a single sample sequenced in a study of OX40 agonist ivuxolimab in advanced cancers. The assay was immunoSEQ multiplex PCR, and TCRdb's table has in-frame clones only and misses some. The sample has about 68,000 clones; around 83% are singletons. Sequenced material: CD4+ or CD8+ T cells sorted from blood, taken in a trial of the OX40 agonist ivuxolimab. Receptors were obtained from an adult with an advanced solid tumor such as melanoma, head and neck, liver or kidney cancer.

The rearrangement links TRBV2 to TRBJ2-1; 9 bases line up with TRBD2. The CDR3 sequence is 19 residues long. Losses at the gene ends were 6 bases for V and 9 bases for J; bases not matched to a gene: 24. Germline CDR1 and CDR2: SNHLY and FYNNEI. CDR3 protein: CASRWIAGAGGLDRGEQFF. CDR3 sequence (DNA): TGTGCCAGCAGGTGGATAGCGGGGGCCGGCGGTCTCGATCGCGGTGAGCAGTTCTTC.

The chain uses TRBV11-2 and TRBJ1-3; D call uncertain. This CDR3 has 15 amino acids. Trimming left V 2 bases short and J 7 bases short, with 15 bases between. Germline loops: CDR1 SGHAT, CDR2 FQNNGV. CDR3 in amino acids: CASSLRGQARNTIYF. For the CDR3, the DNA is TGTGCCAGCAGCTTAAGAGGGCAGGCTCGTAACACCATATATTTT.

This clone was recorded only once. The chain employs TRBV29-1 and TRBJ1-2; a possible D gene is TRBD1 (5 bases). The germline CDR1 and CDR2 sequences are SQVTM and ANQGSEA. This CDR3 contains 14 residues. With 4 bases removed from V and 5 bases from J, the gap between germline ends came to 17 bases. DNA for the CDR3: TGCAGCGTTGGCAGCAGGGAGGGAGTTTATGGCTACACCTTC. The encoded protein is CSVGSREGVYGYTF.

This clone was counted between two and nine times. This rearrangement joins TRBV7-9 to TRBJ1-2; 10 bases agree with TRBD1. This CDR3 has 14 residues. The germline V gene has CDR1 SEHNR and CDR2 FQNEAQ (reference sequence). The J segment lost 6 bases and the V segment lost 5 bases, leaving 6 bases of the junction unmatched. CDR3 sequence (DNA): TGTGCCAGCAGCACCTCGGGACAGGGGAATGGCTACACCTTC. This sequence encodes CASSTSGQGNGYTF.

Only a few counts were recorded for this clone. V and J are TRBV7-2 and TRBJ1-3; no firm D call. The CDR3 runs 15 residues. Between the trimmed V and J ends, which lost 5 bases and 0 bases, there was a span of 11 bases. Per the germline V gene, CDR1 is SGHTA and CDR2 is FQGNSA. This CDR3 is CASSPGPNSGNTIYF. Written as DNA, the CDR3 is TGTGCCAGCAGCCCCGGCCCCAACTCTGGAAACACCATATATTTT. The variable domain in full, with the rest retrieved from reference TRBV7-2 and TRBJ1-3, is GAGVSQSPSNKVTEKGKDVELRCDPISGHTALYWYRQSLGQGLEFLIYFQGNSAPDKSGLPSDRFSAERTGGSVSTLTIQRTQQEDSAVYLCASSPGPNSGNTIYFGEGSWLTVV.

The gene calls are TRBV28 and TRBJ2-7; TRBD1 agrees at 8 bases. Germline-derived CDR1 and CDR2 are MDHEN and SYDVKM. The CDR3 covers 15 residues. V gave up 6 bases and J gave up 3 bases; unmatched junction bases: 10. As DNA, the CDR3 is TGTGCCAGCAGACCATGGACAGGGATGAGCTACGAGCAGTACTTC. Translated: CASRPWTGMSYEQYF.

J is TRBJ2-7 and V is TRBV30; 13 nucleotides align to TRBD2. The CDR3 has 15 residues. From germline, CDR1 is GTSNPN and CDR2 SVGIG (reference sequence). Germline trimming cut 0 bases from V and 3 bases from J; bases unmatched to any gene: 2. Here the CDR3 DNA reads TGTGCCTGGAGTGTCCGGACTAGCGGGGGCTACGAGCAGTACTTC. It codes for CAWSVRTSGGYEQYF. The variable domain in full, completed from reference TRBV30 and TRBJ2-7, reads SQTIHQWPATLVQPVGSPLSLECTVEGTSNPNLYWYRQAAGRGLQLLFYSVGIGQISSEVPQNLSASRPQDRQFILSSKKLLLSDSGFYLCAWSVRTSGGYEQYFGPGTRLTVT.

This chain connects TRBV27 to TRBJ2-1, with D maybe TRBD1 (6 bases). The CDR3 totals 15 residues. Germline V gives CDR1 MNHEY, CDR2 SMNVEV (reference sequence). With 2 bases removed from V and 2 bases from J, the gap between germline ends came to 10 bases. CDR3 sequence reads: CASSLRQGTYNEQFF. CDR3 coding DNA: TGTGCCAGCAGTTTACGGCAGGGGACCTACAATGAGCAGTTCTTC.

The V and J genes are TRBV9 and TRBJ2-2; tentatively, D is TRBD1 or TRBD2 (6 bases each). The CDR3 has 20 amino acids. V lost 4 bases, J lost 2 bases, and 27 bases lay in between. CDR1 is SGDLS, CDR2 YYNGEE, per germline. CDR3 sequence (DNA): TGTGCCAGCAGCCCCCGCGGACAGACCGGGAGTTGGTACAACACCGGGGAGCTGTTTTTT. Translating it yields CASSPRGQTGSWYNTGELFF.

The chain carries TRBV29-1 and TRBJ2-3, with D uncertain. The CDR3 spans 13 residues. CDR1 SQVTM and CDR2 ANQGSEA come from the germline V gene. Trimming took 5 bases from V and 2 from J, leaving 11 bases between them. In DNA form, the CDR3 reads TGCAGCGTTTTACAGCAGCTCACAGATACGCAGTATTTT. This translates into CSVLQQLTDTQYF.

This chain's CDR3 is CASSQNRERTGELFF. The CDR3 DNA is TGTGCCAGCTCTCAGAACAGGGAAAGGACCGGGGAGCTGTTTTTT. The rearrangement joins TRBV18 to TRBJ2-2, with D tentatively TRBD1 (6 bases). Germline CDR1 reads KGHSH; CDR2 reads LQKENI. CDR3 length equals 15 residues. V lost 6 bases and J 5 bases, leaving 16 bases between the germline ends.

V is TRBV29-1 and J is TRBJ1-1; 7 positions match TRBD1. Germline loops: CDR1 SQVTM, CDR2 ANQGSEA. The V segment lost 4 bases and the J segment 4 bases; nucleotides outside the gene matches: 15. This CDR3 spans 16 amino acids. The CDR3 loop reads CSVGPLNRGMSTEAFF. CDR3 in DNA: TGCAGCGTTGGCCCCCTGAACAGGGGAATGAGCACTGAAGCTTTCTTT. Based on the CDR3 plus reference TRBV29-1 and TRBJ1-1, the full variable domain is SAVISQKPSRDICQRGTSLTIQCQVDSQVTMMFWYRQQPGQSLTLIATANQGSEATYESGFVIDKFPISRPNLTFSTLTVSNMSPEDSSIYLCSVGPLNRGMSTEAFFGQGTRLTVV.

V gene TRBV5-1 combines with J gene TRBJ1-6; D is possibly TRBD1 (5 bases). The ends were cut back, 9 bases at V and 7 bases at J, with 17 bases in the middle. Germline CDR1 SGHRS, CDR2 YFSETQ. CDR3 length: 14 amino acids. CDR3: CATRTGTENSPLHF. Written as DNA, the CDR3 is TGCGCCACCCGAACCGGGACGGAAAATTCACCCCTCCACTTT. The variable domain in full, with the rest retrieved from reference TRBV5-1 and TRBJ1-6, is KAGVTQTPRYLIKTRGQQVTLSCSPISGHRSVSWYQQTPGQGLQFLFEYFSETQRNKGNFPGRFSGRQFSNSRSEMNVSTLELGDSALYLCATRTGTENSPLHFGNGTRLTVT.